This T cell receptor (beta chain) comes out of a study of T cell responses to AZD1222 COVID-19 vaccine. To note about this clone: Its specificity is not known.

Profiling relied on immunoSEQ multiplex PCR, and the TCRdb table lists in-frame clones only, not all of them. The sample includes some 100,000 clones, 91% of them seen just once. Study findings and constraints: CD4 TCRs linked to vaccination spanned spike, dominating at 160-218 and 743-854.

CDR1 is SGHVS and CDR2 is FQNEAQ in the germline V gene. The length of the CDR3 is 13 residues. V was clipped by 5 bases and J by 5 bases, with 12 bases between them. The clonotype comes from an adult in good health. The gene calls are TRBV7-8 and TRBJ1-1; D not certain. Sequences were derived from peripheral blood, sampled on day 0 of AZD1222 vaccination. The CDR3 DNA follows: TGTGCCAGCAGCAACCAAGAGAGGACTGAAGCTTTCTTT. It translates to CASSNQERTEAFF.